These 26 T cell receptor beta chains originate from one sample sequenced in a study of STAT5B mutations in CD4+ large granular lymphocyte leukemia (dated by TCRdb to between 2021 and 2024). Library creation used the immunoSEQ multiplex PCR assay. Not all clones reach the TCRdb copy of this immuneACCESS table, which keeps in-frame sequences only. Checked studies attribute under half of the gap to unresolved V genes and leave the rest unexplained. Across this sample there are about 33,000 clones, with 75% to 85% seen only once. The ten largest make up 4.4% of the sample. Sequenced: CD4+ T cells from blood buffy coats. These receptors all stem from a human donor in good health.

This clone has only one observation. The chain has TRBV20-1 and TRBJ2-1, with 9 bases lining up with TRBD1. CDR1 and CDR2 (germline): DFQATT, SNEGSKA (reference sequence). This CDR3 has 11 residues. The CDR3 protein is CGTGLYNEQFF. The CDR3, as DNA: TGCGGGACAGGGCTTTACAATGAGCAGTTCTTC.

J is TRBJ1-5 and V is TRBV2; D gene uncertain. V lost 4 bases, J lost 4 bases, and 11 bases lay in between. The CDR3 covers 14 residues. Germline V lookup: CDR1 SNHLY, CDR2 FYNNEI. In nucleotides, the CDR3 is TGTGCCAGCAGTGTCGAACGGGGAAATCAGCCCCAGCATTTT. Residues: CASSVERGNQPQHF.

The chain has TRBV18 and TRBJ2-1, with D possibly matching TRBD1 (7 bases). With 4 bases removed from V and 7 bases from J, the gap between germline ends came to 23 bases. The CDR3 has 17 residues. Germline V CDR1 and CDR2: KGHSH, LQKENI. The CDR3 loop is CASSRDRALVGRNEQFF. For the CDR3, the DNA is TGTGCCAGCTCACGCGACAGGGCCCTAGTCGGGAGAAATGAGCAGTTCTTC.

The gene calls are TRBV28 and TRBJ1-2; no clear D. Germline V CDR1 and CDR2: MDHEN, SYDVKM. Trimming shortened V by 2 bases and J by 3 bases, and 13 bases separated the two germline ends. This CDR3 comprises 15 residues. The CDR3 DNA is TGTGCCAGCAGTTTAGCAGGAGATCTGTACTATGGCTACACCTTC. Protein sequence: CASSLAGDLYYGYTF.

The chain carries TRBV18 and TRBJ1-1, with D perhaps TRBD1 (6 bases). Germline V lookup: CDR1 KGHSH, CDR2 LQKENI. The CDR3 has 16 residues. Trimming took off 3 bases at V and 4 bases at J, with 18 bases between the two ends. CDR3 coding DNA: TGTGCCAGCTCACCCTACCCGGGGGGGCAGGCCACTGAAGCTTTCTTT. Translating gives CASSPYPGGQATEAFF.

The chain carries TRBV27 and TRBJ2-5, with 10 bases fitting TRBD1. The germline V gene has CDR1 MNHEY and CDR2 SMNVEV (reference sequence). The CDR3 extends over 13 amino acids. Trimming at V came to 6 bases and at J to 5 bases, leaving 3 bases not matched to a gene. The chain's CDR3 is CASRGTGVETQYF. The CDR3 DNA sequence: TGTGCCAGCAGGGGGACAGGGGTGGAGACCCAGTACTTC.

This chain joins TRBV5-1 and TRBJ2-7; 7 nucleotides align to TRBD2. The germline CDR1 and CDR2 sequences are SGHRS and YFSETQ. V dropped 0 bases and J dropped 0; count of bases not matched to a gene: 3. The CDR3 extends over 15 amino acids. The CDR3 here is CASSLGGGSSYEQYF. Written as DNA, the CDR3 is TGCGCCAGCAGCTTGGGGGGAGGGAGCTCCTACGAGCAGTACTTC.

CDR3 bases: TGTGCCAGCAGTTCCGACCCGGGACAGGGGGAGCAGTACTTC. Protein sequence: CASSSDPGQGEQYF. The chain joins TRBV28 to TRBJ2-7, with 10 bases that match TRBD1. There are 14 residues in the CDR3. CDR1 and CDR2 from the germline V gene are MDHEN and SYDVKM. J lost 7 bases, V lost 4 bases, and 7 bases had no gene match.

This clone was counted only a few times. J is TRBJ2-2 and V is TRBV7-9; D possibly corresponds to TRBD1 (5 bases). This CDR3 has 18 residues. Germline V gives CDR1 SEHNR, CDR2 FQNEAQ (reference sequence). V was shortened by 5 bases and J by 9 bases, with 28 bases between the two germline ends. The DNA of the CDR3 is TGTGCCAGCAGCCCCTCTCCTTGGGGCCGAGATGGCAATTGGGAGCTGTTTTTT. The encoded protein is CASSPSPWGRDGNWELFF.

V is TRBV7-6 and J is TRBJ2-6; D possibly uses TRBD1 or TRBD2 (6 bases each). CDR3 length equals 17 residues. V was cut by 0 bases and J by 0 bases, with 9 bases left in between. The V gene's germline CDR1 is SGHVS and CDR2 FNYEAQ. The CDR3 protein is CASSLAGGNSGANVLTF. In nucleotides, the CDR3 is TGTGCCAGCAGCTTAGCGGGGGGCAACTCTGGGGCCAACGTCCTGACTTTC.

This clone was seen a handful of times. The chain recombines TRBV18 with TRBJ2-7; TRBD1 aligns across 8 bases. Germline loops: CDR1 KGHSH, CDR2 LQKENI. The CDR3 extends over 14 amino acids. J was trimmed by 3 bases and V by 6 bases; bases with no gene match: 7. CDR3: CASSPGQAIYEQYF. In DNA, the CDR3 is TGTGCCAGCTCCCCGGGACAGGCGATCTACGAGCAGTACTTC. Based on the CDR3 plus reference TRBV18 and TRBJ2-7, the full variable domain is NAGVMQNPRHLVRRRGQEARLRCSPMKGHSHVYWYRQLPEEGLKFMVYLQKENIIDESGMPKERFSAEFPKEGPSILRIQQVVRGDSAAYFCASSPGQAIYEQYFGPGTRLTVT.

This clone was found once. The V gene is TRBV7-9, the J gene TRBJ2-5, with 8 positions matching TRBD1. The J call may be incorrect, as the DNA end agrees better with TRBJ2-7. CDR3 length: 15 amino acids. CDR1 SEHNR and CDR2 FQNEAQ come from the germline V gene (reference sequence). Here the CDR3 reads CASSLMETGVHEQYF. CDR3 sequence (DNA): TGTGCCAGCAGCTTAATGGAGACAGGGGTCCACGAGCAGTACTTC.

This clone was picked up one time. The chain joins TRBV4-2 to TRBJ2-7; D is perhaps TRBD1 or TRBD2 (5 bases each). The ends were cut back, 0 bases at V and 4 bases at J, with 13 bases in the middle. Germline-derived CDR1 and CDR2 are LGHNA and YNFKEQ. The CDR3 covers 15 residues. The CDR3 loop is CASSQDYGTGYEQYF. The DNA for the CDR3 is TGTGCCAGCAGCCAAGATTACGGGACCGGATACGAGCAGTACTTC.

This clone appeared once. This chain links TRBV5-1 with TRBJ1-2; D not resolved. The ends were cut back, 5 bases at V and 0 bases at J, with 8 bases in the middle. The CDR3 runs to 13 residues. Germline V gives CDR1 SGHRS, CDR2 YFSETQ. In DNA, the CDR3 is TGCGCCAGCAGATACACAGCTAACTATGGCTACACCTTC. Translating it yields CASRYTANYGYTF.

The chain links TRBV28 to TRBJ2-3; no reliable D call. The germline V gene encodes CDR1 MDHEN and CDR2 SYDVKM. The CDR3 is made up of 12 amino acids. V was clipped by 6 bases and J by 9 bases, with 13 bases between them. The CDR3 loop is CASSVVIPTQYF. The CDR3 DNA reads TGTGCCAGCAGCGTTGTAATCCCCACGCAGTATTTT.

This chain connects TRBV5-1 to TRBJ2-3; D is undetermined. V shed 0 bases and J shed 4 bases, with 9 bases lying between them. CDR3 length equals 14 residues. Germline V CDR1 and CDR2: SGHRS, YFSETQ. The chain's CDR3 is CASSLAGFADTQYF. In DNA, the CDR3 is TGCGCCAGCAGCTTGGCCGGCTTCGCAGATACGCAGTATTTT.

J is TRBJ1-2 and V is TRBV19, with D possibly TRBD1 on 5 matching bases. The CDR3 is made up of 14 amino acids. The germline gives CDR1 LNHDA, CDR2 SQIVND (reference sequence). V was clipped by 5 bases and J by 8 bases, with 18 bases between them. The CDR3 sequence is CASSPGGGVRGYTF. The DNA of the CDR3 is TGTGCCAGTAGTCCAGGCGGGGGAGTTCGCGGCTACACCTTC.

The rearrangement links TRBV27 to TRBJ1-5; no firm D call. From germline, CDR1 is MNHEY and CDR2 SMNVEV (reference sequence). The CDR3 is 14 amino acids. Trimming stripped 0 bases from V and 4 bases from J, with 7 bases between. This CDR3 reads CASSLSYFNQPQHF. In nucleotides, the CDR3 is TGTGCCAGCAGTTTATCTTATTTTAATCAGCCCCAGCATTTT.

The chain is built from TRBV2 and TRBJ2-5, with D perhaps TRBD1 (7 bases). The CDR3 is made up of 17 amino acids. Germline lookup yields CDR1 SNHLY and CDR2 FYNNEI. Trimming took off 4 bases at V and 2 bases at J, with 20 bases between the two ends. The CDR3 DNA reads TGTGCCAGCAGTGGATACCCGCGGGACAGTAGACAAGAGACCCAGTACTTC. This codes for CASSGYPRDSRQETQYF.

The V call is TRBV9, the J call TRBJ2-3, with 10 bases aligning to TRBD2. Germline V gene lookup returns CDR1 SGDLS and CDR2 YYNGEE. Trimming cost V 2 bases and J 0 bases; bases outside gene matches: 3. This CDR3 is 16 amino acids long. The CDR3 DNA reads as TGTGCCAGCAGCGTTACTAGCGGGAAAAGCACAGATACGCAGTATTTT. Protein product: CASSVTSGKSTDTQYF.

This clone occurred once. The chain recombines TRBV28 with TRBJ2-7, with D possibly being TRBD1 or TRBD2 (5 bases each). Germline V gene lookup returns CDR1 MDHEN and CDR2 SYDVKM. V lost 6 bases and J 2 bases, leaving 17 bases between the germline ends. CDR3 length: 15 amino acids. The CDR3 loop reads CASSSTGTEAYEQYF. The CDR3, as DNA: TGTGCCAGCAGCTCTACCGGGACGGAAGCCTACGAGCAGTACTTC.

The rearrangement joins TRBV2 to TRBJ2-2, with D possibly matching TRBD1 (5 bases). Trimming stripped 2 bases from V and 4 bases from J, with 8 bases between. CDR3 length: 14 residues. Germline V gene lookup returns CDR1 SNHLY and CDR2 FYNNEI. CDR3 DNA: TGTGCCAGCAGTGAAATACAGGCCACCGGGGAGCTGTTTTTT. Its translation is CASSEIQATGELFF. Complete variable domain (other parts from reference TRBV2 and TRBJ2-2): EPEVTQTPSHQVTQMGQEVILRCVPISNHLYFYWYRQILGQKVEFLVSFYNNEISEKSEIFDDQFSVERPDGSNFTLKIRSTKLEDSAMYFCASSEIQATGELFFGEGSRLTVL.

The chain recombines TRBV27 with TRBJ2-1; D assignment may be TRBD1 or TRBD2 (5 bases each). The germline V gene encodes CDR1 MNHEY and CDR2 SMNVEV (reference sequence). Trimming pared 6 bases from V and 6 bases from J, leaving 12 bases between. This CDR3 comprises 13 residues. In nucleotides, the CDR3 is TGTGCCAGCAGAACTGGGGGACCCAATGAGCAGTTCTTC. The encoded protein is CASRTGGPNEQFF.

The chain employs TRBV18 and TRBJ1-5; D uncertain. The CDR3 runs 14 residues. The germline gives CDR1 KGHSH, CDR2 LQKENI. Trimming removed 6 bases at V and 7 bases at J, with 16 bases between. The CDR3 sequence is CASSIDVTGQPQHF. The CDR3 nucleotides are TGTGCCAGCTCCATTGATGTAACGGGCCAGCCCCAGCATTTT.

This clone turned up a few times. The chain links TRBV25-1 to TRBJ1-1; TRBD1 might be the D (5 bases). Trimming shortened V by 6 bases and J by 4 bases, and 15 bases separated the two germline ends. The CDR3 contains 14 residues. CDR1 is MGHDK and CDR2 is SYGVNS in the germline V gene. CDR3 nucleotide sequence: TGTGCCAGCAGCAGAGGGGCGACCACCACTGAAGCTTTCTTT. Its protein product is CASSRGATTTEAFF. Complete variable domain (other parts from reference TRBV25-1 and TRBJ1-1): EADIYQTPRYLVIGTGKKITLECSQTMGHDKMYWYQQDPGMELHLIHYSYGVNSTEKGDLSSESTVSRIRTEHFPLTLESARPSHTSQYLCASSRGATTTEAFFGQGTRLTVV.

This chain links TRBV7-9 with TRBJ2-1; D is undetermined. CDR3 length: 17 amino acids. Germline loops: CDR1 SEHNR, CDR2 FQNEAQ (reference sequence). The ends were cut back, 1 base at V and 0 bases at J, with 13 bases in the middle. CDR3 residues: CASSLVVDTSSYNEQFF. Written as DNA, the CDR3 is TGTGCCAGCAGCTTAGTCGTGGATACAAGCTCCTACAATGAGCAGTTCTTC.